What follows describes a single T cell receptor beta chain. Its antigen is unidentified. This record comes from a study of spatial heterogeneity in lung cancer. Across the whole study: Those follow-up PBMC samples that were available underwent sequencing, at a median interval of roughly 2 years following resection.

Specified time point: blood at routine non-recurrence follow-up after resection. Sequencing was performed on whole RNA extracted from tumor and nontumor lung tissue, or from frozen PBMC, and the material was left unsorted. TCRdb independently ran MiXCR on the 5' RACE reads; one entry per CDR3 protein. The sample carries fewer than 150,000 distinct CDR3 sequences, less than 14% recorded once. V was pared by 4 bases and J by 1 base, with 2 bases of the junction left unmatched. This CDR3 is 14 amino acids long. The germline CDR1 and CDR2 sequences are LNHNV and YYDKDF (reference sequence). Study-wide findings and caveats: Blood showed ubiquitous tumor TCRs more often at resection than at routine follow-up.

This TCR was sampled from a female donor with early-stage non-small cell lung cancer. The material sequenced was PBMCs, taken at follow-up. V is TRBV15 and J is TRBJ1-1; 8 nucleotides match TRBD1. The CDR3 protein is CATSTDRGNTEAFF. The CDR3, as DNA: TGTGCCACCAGCACCGACAGGGGGAACACTGAAGCTTTCTTT.